One T cell receptor (beta chain) is described in this entry. Antigen: not known. This entry comes from a study of CD8 T cells in Susac syndrome. Study-wide points: In its TCR sequencing and HLA analysis, the study acknowledged that the number of individuals was relatively small.

Reverse transcription of roughly 0.5 to 1 ug RNA was carried out with random hexamers. TCR beta CDR3 was amplified by immunoSEQ covering 54 Vbeta and 13 Jbeta. TCRdb fed the immunoSEQ multiplex PCR reads into MiXCR, producing one record per CDR3 protein. The table includes under 150,000 distinct CDR3 sequences, roughly 89% detected once. CDR3 length: 15 amino acids. Germline values: CDR1 SGHTA, CDR2 FQGNSA. V was cut by 2 bases and J by 5 bases, with 15 bases left in between. Peripheral blood CD8+ and CD4+ T cells were profiled by TCR beta sequencing. TEMRA cells were FACS-enriched and CD8+ and CD4+ T cells negatively isolated.

The chain is built from TRBV7-2 and TRBJ1-2; D not resolved. This receptor was obtained from a human donor with multiple sclerosis. Specimen: CD8+ T cells from PBMCs. CDR3 in amino acids: CASSLWLSAAYGYTF. Here the CDR3 DNA reads TGTGCCAGCAGCTTATGGCTAAGCGCCGCATATGGCTACACCTTC.